These 17 T cell receptor beta chains were sequenced from one sample in a study of T cell responses to AZD1222 COVID-19 vaccine. Produced via immunoSEQ multiplex PCR; TCRdb's table is partial and in-frame only. The repertoire holds approximately 180,000 clones, with more than 90% as singletons. Sequencing was performed on peripheral blood, taken 28 days after the second dose of the MenACWY control vaccine. The receptor source for this set is an adult who received the MenACWY meningococcal vaccine as a control.

V and J are TRBV6-2 or TRBV6-3 and TRBJ2-7; D remains ambiguous. V lost 6 bases, J lost 3 bases, and 9 bases lay in between. The germline gives CDR1 MNHEY, CDR2 SVGEGT. The CDR3 is made up of 12 amino acids. CDR3 nucleotide sequence: TGTGCCAGCAGCCGGACCCACTACGAGCAGTACTTC. Protein product: CASSRTHYEQYF.

The gene calls are TRBV25-1 and TRBJ2-5; D ambiguous. Germline CDR1 is MGHDK and CDR2 is SYGVNS. V gave up 4 bases and J gave up 4 bases, with 10 bases separating them. The CDR3 is 13 residues long. In DNA form, the CDR3 reads TGTGCCAGCAGTGGAGGAGTGGGAGAGACCCAGTACTTC. Translated, it gives CASSGGVGETQYF. Looking up the rest from reference TRBV25-1 and TRBJ2-5 gives the full variable domain: EADIYQTPRYLVIGTGKKITLECSQTMGHDKMYWYQQDPGMELHLIHYSYGVNSTEKGDLSSESTVSRIRTEHFPLTLESARPSHTSQYLCASSGGVGETQYFGPGTRLLVL.

This clone was counted between two and nine times. The rearrangement uses TRBV19 and TRBJ2-7, with 11 nucleotides matching TRBD2. The J segment lost 4 bases and the V segment lost 8 bases, leaving 10 bases of the junction unmatched. Looked up from germline, CDR1 is LNHDA and CDR2 is SQIVND (reference sequence). The CDR3 loop spans 15 amino acids. For the CDR3, the DNA is TGTGCCAGTTGTCCGGGGGGACTAGCGGATTACGAGCAGTACTTC. Translation: CASCPGGLADYEQYF.

The rearrangement links TRBV11-2 to TRBJ1-4; unclear D gene. The V end lost 5 bases, the J end lost 7 bases, and 8 bases lay between the germline ends. The germline V gene encodes CDR1 SGHAT and CDR2 FQNNGV. The CDR3 runs to 12 residues. CDR3 residues: CASSVRPEKLFF. The CDR3 DNA sequence: TGTGCCAGCAGCGTCAGACCTGAAAAACTGTTTTTT.

V usage is TRBV12-3 or TRBV12-4 and J usage is TRBJ1-2; D gene ambiguous. CDR3 length: 12 residues. Trimming shortened V by 6 bases and J by 8 bases, and 13 bases separated the two germline ends. CDR3 sequence (DNA): TGTGCCAGCAGCCCCGGCCTGGGCGGCTACACCTTC. Its translation: CASSPGLGGYTF.

The chain employs TRBV28 and TRBJ2-7; 10 bases map to TRBD2. This CDR3 is 15 amino acids long. The ends lost 2 bases at V and 2 bases at J; junction bases unmatched: 3. The germline gives CDR1 MDHEN, CDR2 SYDVKM. The DNA of the CDR3 is TGTGCCAGCAGTTTAAGCGGGAGGGGGCCCTACGAGCAGTACTTC. It encodes CASSLSGRGPYEQYF.

This chain connects TRBV15 to TRBJ1-1; 7 bases fit TRBD1. With 1 base clipped from V and 8 bases from J, the junction kept 4 bases outside the gene matches. Germline values: CDR1 LNHNV, CDR2 YYDKDF (reference sequence). This CDR3 has 13 amino acids. The CDR3 loop reads CATSRVVGGEAFF. CDR3 nucleotides: TGTGCCACCAGCAGAGTTGTAGGGGGCGAAGCTTTCTTT. The full variable domain, in which reference TRBV15 and TRBJ1-1 provide the parts outside the CDR3, is DAMVIQNPRYQVTQFGKPVTLSCSQTLNHNVMYWYQQKSSQAPKLLFHYYDKDFNNEADTPDNFQSRRPNTSFCFLDIRSPGLGDTAMYLCATSRVVGGEAFFGQGTRLTVV.

V gene TRBV11-3 combines with J gene TRBJ2-1; TRBD2 agrees at 7 bases. The germline V gene encodes CDR1 SGHNT and CDR2 YENEEA. The length of the CDR3 is 15 residues. V was pared by 5 bases and J by 6 bases, with 10 bases of the junction left unmatched. CDR3 loop: CASSPPLGRANEQFF. The CDR3 nucleotides are TGTGCCAGCAGCCCACCGCTTGGGAGGGCCAATGAGCAGTTCTTC.

V usage is TRBV29-1 and J usage is TRBJ2-7; D gene unclear. The germline gives CDR1 SQVTM, CDR2 ANQGSEA. The V and J ends lost 0 bases and 7 bases respectively, with 16 bases between them. The CDR3 runs to 14 residues. CDR3 region: CSVEDPGNSREQYF. The CDR3 DNA follows: TGCAGCGTTGAAGATCCTGGGAACAGCCGGGAGCAGTACTTC.

The CDR3 loop reads CASSPGTGYYEQYF. CDR3 DNA: TGTGCCAGTAGTCCCGGGACAGGGTACTACGAGCAGTACTTC. V gene TRBV19 combines with J gene TRBJ2-7, with 9 bases fitting TRBD1. V lost 5 bases, J lost 3 bases, and 5 bases stayed unmatched. Germline values: CDR1 LNHDA, CDR2 SQIVND (reference sequence). The CDR3 is 14 residues long.

The genes are TRBV12-5 and TRBJ1-2; TRBD1 aligns across 9 bases. The CDR3 sequence is 15 residues long. Losses at the gene ends were 1 base for V and 7 bases for J; bases not matched to a gene: 7. In germline, CDR1 is LGHNT, CDR2 FRNRAP. The CDR3 sequence is CASGLGGTGTGGYTF. CDR3 in DNA: TGTGCTAGTGGTTTGGGAGGGACAGGGACGGGTGGCTACACCTTC.

V usage is TRBV14 and J usage is TRBJ2-3; 10 nucleotides align to TRBD2. J was trimmed by 1 base and V by 4 bases; bases with no gene match: 8. CDR3 size: 17 residues. The germline gives CDR1 SGHDN, CDR2 FVKESK. CDR3 nucleotides: TGTGCCAGCAGCCCCTACACCGGGACTAGCGGCACAGATACGCAGTATTTT. Amino acids: CASSPYTGTSGTDTQYF.

There are a few counts of this clone. The chain uses TRBV10-3 and TRBJ2-7; 13 bases map to TRBD2. V dropped 2 bases and J dropped 5; count of bases not matched to a gene: 6. This CDR3 has 16 residues. Germline V gives CDR1 ENHRY, CDR2 SYGVKD. CDR3 nucleotides: TGTGCCATCAGTGAGATCGGACTAGCGGGAGTCGACGAGCAGTACTTC. This gives the protein CAISEIGLAGVDEQYF.

The chain joins TRBV15 to TRBJ2-5; 8 bases agree with TRBD2. The V and J ends lost 4 bases and 2 bases, in that order; junction bases with no gene match: 6. The CDR3 is 15 residues long. Looked up from germline, CDR1 is LNHNV and CDR2 is YYDKDF (reference sequence). The CDR3 DNA follows: TGTGCCACCAGCAAGGATAGCGGGATACAAGAGACCCAGTACTTC. This translates into CATSKDSGIQETQYF. Looking up the rest from reference TRBV15 and TRBJ2-5 gives the full variable domain: DAMVIQNPRYQVTQFGKPVTLSCSQTLNHNVMYWYQQKSSQAPKLLFHYYDKDFNNEADTPDNFQSRRPNTSFCFLDIRSPGLGDTAMYLCATSKDSGIQETQYFGPGTRLLVL.

This chain uses TRBV6-6 with TRBJ1-1; 8 nucleotides match TRBD1. The CDR3 runs to 14 residues. Trimming at V came to 6 bases and at J to 3 bases, leaving 6 bases not matched to a gene. CDR1 is MNHNY, CDR2 SVGAGI, per germline (reference sequence). The CDR3 sequence is CASRTGEGDTEAFF. CDR3 DNA sequence: TGTGCCAGCAGGACAGGGGAGGGGGACACTGAAGCTTTCTTT.

A remark on this clone: The same CDR3 also results from other DNA sequences found in this sample. The chain has TRBV19 and TRBJ1-2; D call uncertain. The germline gives CDR1 LNHDA, CDR2 SQIVND (reference sequence). Trimming left V 2 bases short and J 5 bases short, with 9 bases between. CDR3 length equals 13 residues. CDR3 DNA sequence: TGTGCCAGTAGTATAAGCGGGGTATATGGCTACACCTTC. Translating it yields CASSISGVYGYTF. The full variable domain, its missing parts supplied by reference TRBV19 and TRBJ1-2, is DGGITQSPKYLFRKEGQNVTLSCEQNLNHDAMYWYRQDPGQGLRLIYYSQIVNDFQKGDIAEGYSVSREKKESFPLTVTSAQKNPTAFYLCASSISGVYGYTFGSGTRLTVV.

The rearrangement links TRBV5-1 to TRBJ1-2, with no clear D. Trimming shortened V by 4 bases and J by 4 bases, and 20 bases separated the two germline ends. Looked up from germline, CDR1 is SGHRS and CDR2 is YFSETQ. The CDR3 covers 16 residues. CDR3 DNA sequence: TGCGCCAGCAGCGCCAACCCAGCAGGCGGCATCTATGGCTACACCTTC. This sequence encodes CASSANPAGGIYGYTF.